The source of this TCR beta chain is a study of blood T cell repertoires in COVID-19. Looking at the study overall: Sites in the United States, Italy and Spain provided acute and convalescent COVID-19 samples. T cells, B-cell-depleted T cells, or PBMCs provided the cDNA or gDNA that served as material.

Germline V gives CDR1 MNHNS, CDR2 SASEGT. The V end was cut by 2 bases, the J end by 3 bases, with 13 bases between. This CDR3 is 15 amino acids long. In the source study's methods: Reference gene primer amplification in the assay estimated nucleated cell counts. The protocol was immunoSEQ multiplex PCR, while the TCRdb copy is restricted to in-frame clones and leaves out a portion. The V and J calls and clone size come from that table; D and trimming were worked out from the DNA. The sample lists approximately 240,000 clones, roughly 84% occurring once. This chain links TRBV6-1 with TRBJ1-1; D not resolved. This TCR was sampled from a woman aged 80 or older with active or convalescent COVID-19. Material: peripheral blood. CDR3: CASSEQTQDYTEAFF. CDR3 DNA: TGTGCCAGCAGTGAACAAACCCAGGATTACACTGAAGCTTTCTTT.